Below are 10 T cell receptor beta chains sequenced from a single sample in a study of blood T cell repertoires in COVID-19. Method: immunoSEQ multiplex PCR; TCRdb's copy keeps in-frame clones and lacks some. Of some 45,000 clones listed, about 88% were seen once; the top ten hold 13% to 15%. Sequenced sample: peripheral blood. The receptors here all came from a human donor in a cohort sampled during active COVID-19.

The rearrangement joins TRBV6-5 to TRBJ1-6; no reliable D call. The CDR3 contains 14 residues. Germline values: CDR1 MNHEY, CDR2 SVGAGI. Trimming stripped 2 bases from V and 7 bases from J, with 9 bases between. The CDR3 spells CASSYPEANSPLHF. CDR3 in DNA: TGTGCCAGCAGTTACCCCGAAGCGAATTCACCCCTCCACTTT.

V and J are TRBV24-1 and TRBJ2-5; 9 positions agree with TRBD1. Germline CDR1 and CDR2: KGHDR and SFDVKD. The CDR3 length is 15 residues. V dropped 4 bases and J dropped 3; count of bases not matched to a gene: 5. The CDR3 sequence: CATSDPRQGEETQYF. The CDR3 bases are TGTGCCACCAGTGACCCCCGACAGGGGGAAGAGACCCAGTACTTC.

The chain has TRBV12-3 or TRBV12-4 and TRBJ2-5; 7 nucleotides line up with TRBD2. CDR3 length: 13 amino acids. The V segment lost 5 bases and the J segment 5 bases; nucleotides outside the gene matches: 5. The DNA for the CDR3 is TGTGCCAGCAGTAATGCGGGGGTGGAGACCCAGTACTTC. Translated, it gives CASSNAGVETQYF.

This chain links TRBV6-5 with TRBJ1-1, with 8 bases that match TRBD1. From germline, CDR1 is MNHEY and CDR2 SVGAGI. The V segment lost 0 bases and the J segment 7 bases; nucleotides outside the gene matches: 4. The CDR3 has 14 residues. The CDR3 coding sequence is TGTGCCAGCAGTTACTCGTGGGGGACAGGTGAAGCTTTCTTT. Its translation is CASSYSWGTGEAFF.

The chain combines TRBV6-5 with TRBJ1-2; weak D call: TRBD1 (5 bases). The germline V gene has CDR1 MNHEY and CDR2 SVGAGI. Trimming cost V 7 bases and J 8 bases, with 17 bases left between them. The CDR3 spans 13 residues. In DNA, the CDR3 is TGTGCCAGCATCTCGAAGGGGATGCTGGGCTACACCTTC. Its translation is CASISKGMLGYTF.

This clone was seen only a few times. The rearrangement joins TRBV11-2 to TRBJ1-4; 7 bases match TRBD1. The CDR3 loop spans 18 amino acids. V shed 0 bases, J shed 5 bases, and the junction held 12 bases outside the gene matches. CDR1 and CDR2 (germline): SGHAT, FQNNGV. This CDR3 reads CASSLDLSGQAENEKLFF. The CDR3 nucleotides read TGTGCCAGCAGCTTAGATCTCTCCGGACAGGCGGAAAATGAAAAACTGTTTTTT.

This clone has just one count. The chain carries TRBV6-1 and TRBJ1-2; 10 positions match TRBD1. This CDR3 comprises 15 residues. The J segment lost 6 bases and the V segment lost 2 bases, leaving 6 bases of the junction unmatched. Germline assignment: CDR1 MNHNS and CDR2 SASEGT. The CDR3 protein is CASSETPDRGNGYTF. Here the CDR3 DNA reads TGTGCCAGCAGTGAAACACCGGACAGGGGGAATGGCTACACCTTC.

The chain combines TRBV25-1 with TRBJ1-6, with unresolved D. CDR3 length equals 12 residues. V gave up 4 bases and J gave up 12 bases, with 10 bases separating them. In germline, CDR1 is MGHDK, CDR2 SYGVNS. The chain's CDR3 is CASSGSAGPLHF. DNA for the CDR3: TGTGCCAGCAGTGGTTCCGCAGGACCCCTCCACTTT.

This rearrangement joins TRBV6-2 or TRBV6-3 to TRBJ2-2, with a tentative D call TRBD1 (5 bases). This CDR3 comprises 15 residues. V was shortened by 2 bases and J by 9 bases, with 16 bases between the two germline ends. CDR1 is MNHEY and CDR2 is SVGEGT in the germline V gene. CDR3 residues: CASSYGHVELWELFF. The CDR3 DNA is TGTGCCAGCAGTTACGGACATGTAGAATTGTGGGAGCTGTTTTTT.

The chain uses TRBV12-3 or TRBV12-4 and TRBJ2-7; no firm D call. Trimming left V 3 bases short and J 4 bases short, with 4 bases between. The CDR3 is 11 residues long. As DNA, the CDR3 is TGTGCCAGCAGTTTTCGGTACGAGCAGTACTTC. Translated: CASSFRYEQYF.